This T cell receptor (beta chain) was captured by sequencing in a study of tissue T cells after allogeneic stem cell transplantation. Assay used: immunoSEQ multiplex PCR; TCRdb lists only in-frame clones, some missing. Of about 5,800 clones listed, approximately 48% are singletons. Notes on the study in general: Within patients, tissue anatomy strongly shaped TCR repertoire composition. Across patients, clones rarely overlapped, yet motif clusters were shared tissue-specifically. Which tissue TCRs were alloreactive or antigen-specific was not determined. Some clones might be persisting host cells.

A note on this clone: Its antigen is not known. The gene names given are mouse names.

Regarding time point: mouse harvest day 7 after allogeneic transplant. Tail vein injection delivered 10^7 T-cell-depleted bone marrow cells and 10^6 splenic CD5+ T cells. The sequencing sample was made of skin. The clonotype originates from a female BALB/c mouse given C57BL/6 T cells with graft-versus-host disease after an allogeneic hematopoietic cell transplant.

The CDR3 here is CASSRQGFSNERLFF. The covered CDR3 bases are TGTGCCAGCAGCCGACAGGGTTTTTCCAACGAAAGATTATTT. The V call is TRBV3, the J call TRBJ1-4; 7 bases are shared with TRBD1. The read ends 1 residue shy of where the CDR3 ends; the end is completed using the germline J gene. The CDR3 runs 15 residues. With V trimmed by 5 bases and J by 0 bases, 3 bases remained unmatched. Germline-derived CDR1 and CDR2 are SNHLY and FYNGKV (reference sequence).